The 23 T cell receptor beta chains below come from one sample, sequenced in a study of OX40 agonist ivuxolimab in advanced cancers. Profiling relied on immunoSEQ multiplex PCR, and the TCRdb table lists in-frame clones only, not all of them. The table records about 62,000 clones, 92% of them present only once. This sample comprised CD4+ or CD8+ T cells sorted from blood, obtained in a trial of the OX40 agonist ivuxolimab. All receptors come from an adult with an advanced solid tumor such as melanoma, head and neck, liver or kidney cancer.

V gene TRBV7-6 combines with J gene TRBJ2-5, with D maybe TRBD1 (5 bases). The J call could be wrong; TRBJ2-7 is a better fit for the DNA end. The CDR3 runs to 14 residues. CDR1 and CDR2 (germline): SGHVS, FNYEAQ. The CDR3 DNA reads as TGTGCCAGCAGCACCAGCCCTCGCCAGGGCGAGCAGTACTTC. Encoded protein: CASSTSPRQGEQYF.

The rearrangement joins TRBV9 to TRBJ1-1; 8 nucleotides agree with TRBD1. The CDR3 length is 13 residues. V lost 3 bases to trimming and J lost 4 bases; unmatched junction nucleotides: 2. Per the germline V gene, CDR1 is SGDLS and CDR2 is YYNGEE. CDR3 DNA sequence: TGTGCCAGCAGCGAGGGACAGGCCACTGAAGCTTTCTTT. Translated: CASSEGQATEAFF.

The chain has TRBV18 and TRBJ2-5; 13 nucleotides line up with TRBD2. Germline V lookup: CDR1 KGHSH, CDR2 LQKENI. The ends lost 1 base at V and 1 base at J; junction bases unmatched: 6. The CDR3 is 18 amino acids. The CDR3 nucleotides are TGTGCCAGCTCACCACGACCGGGACTAGCGGGATTCCAAGAGACCCAGTACTTC. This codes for CASSPRPGLAGFQETQYF.

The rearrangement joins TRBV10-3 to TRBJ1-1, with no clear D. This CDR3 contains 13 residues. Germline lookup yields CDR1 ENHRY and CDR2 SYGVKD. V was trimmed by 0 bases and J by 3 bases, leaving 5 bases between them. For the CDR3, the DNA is TGTGCCATCAGTGAGTCTCGGGACACTGAAGCTTTCTTT. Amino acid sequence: CAISESRDTEAFF.

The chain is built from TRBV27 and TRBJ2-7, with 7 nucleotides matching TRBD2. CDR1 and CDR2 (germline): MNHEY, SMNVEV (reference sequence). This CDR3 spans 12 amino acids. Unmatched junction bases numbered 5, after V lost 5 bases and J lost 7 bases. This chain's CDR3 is CASSPTGGEQYF. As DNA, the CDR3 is TGTGCCAGCAGTCCGACCGGGGGGGAGCAGTACTTC.

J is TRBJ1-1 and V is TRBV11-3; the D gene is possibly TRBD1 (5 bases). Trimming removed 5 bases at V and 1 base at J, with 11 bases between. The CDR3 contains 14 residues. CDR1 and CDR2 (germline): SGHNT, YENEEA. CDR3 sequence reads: CASSPRTTNTEAFF. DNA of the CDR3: TGTGCCAGCAGCCCGCGGACAACGAACACTGAAGCTTTCTTT.

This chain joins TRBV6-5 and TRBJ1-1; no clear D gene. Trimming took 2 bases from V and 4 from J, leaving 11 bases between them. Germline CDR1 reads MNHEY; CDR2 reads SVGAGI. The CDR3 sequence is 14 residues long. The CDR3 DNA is TGTGCCAGCAGTTACCTAGCAGCATCCACTGAAGCTTTCTTT. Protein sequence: CASSYLAASTEAFF.

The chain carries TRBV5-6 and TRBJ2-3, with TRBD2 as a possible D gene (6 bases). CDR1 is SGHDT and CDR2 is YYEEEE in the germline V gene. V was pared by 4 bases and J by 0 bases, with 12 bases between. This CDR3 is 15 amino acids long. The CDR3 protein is CASSSYSGSTDTQYF. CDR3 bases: TGTGCCAGCAGCAGCTATAGCGGAAGCACAGATACGCAGTATTTT.

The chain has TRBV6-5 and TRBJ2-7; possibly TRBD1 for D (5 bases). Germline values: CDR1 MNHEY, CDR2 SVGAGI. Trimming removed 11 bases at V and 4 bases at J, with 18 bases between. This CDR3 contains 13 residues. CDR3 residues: CASSQGPAYEQYF. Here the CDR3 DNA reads TGTGCCTCATCCCAGGGTCCTGCTTACGAGCAGTACTTC.

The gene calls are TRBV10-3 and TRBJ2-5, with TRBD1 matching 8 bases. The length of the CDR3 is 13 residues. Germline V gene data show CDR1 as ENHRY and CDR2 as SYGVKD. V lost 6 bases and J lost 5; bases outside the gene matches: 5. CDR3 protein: CAIRTNRGETQYF. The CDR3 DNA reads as TGTGCCATCAGAACCAACAGGGGGGAGACCCAGTACTTC.

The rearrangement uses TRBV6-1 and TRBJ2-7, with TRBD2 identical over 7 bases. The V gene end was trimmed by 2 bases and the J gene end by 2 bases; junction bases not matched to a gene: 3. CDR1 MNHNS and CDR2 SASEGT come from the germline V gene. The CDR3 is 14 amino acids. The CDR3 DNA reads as TGTGCCAGCAGTGAATTCGGGAGGACCTACGAGCAGTACTTC. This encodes CASSEFGRTYEQYF.

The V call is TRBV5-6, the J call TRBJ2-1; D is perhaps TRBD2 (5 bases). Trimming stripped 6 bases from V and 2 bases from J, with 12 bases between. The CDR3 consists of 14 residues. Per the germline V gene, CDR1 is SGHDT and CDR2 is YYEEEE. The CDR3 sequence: CASNHGGTYNEQFF. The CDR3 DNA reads TGTGCCAGCAACCACGGAGGTACCTACAATGAGCAGTTCTTC.

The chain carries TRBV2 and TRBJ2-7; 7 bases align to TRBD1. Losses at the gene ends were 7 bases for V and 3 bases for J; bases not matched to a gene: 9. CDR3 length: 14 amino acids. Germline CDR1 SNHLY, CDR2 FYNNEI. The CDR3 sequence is CASNQQGRNYEQYF. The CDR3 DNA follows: TGTGCCAGCAATCAACAGGGGCGAAACTACGAGCAGTACTTC.

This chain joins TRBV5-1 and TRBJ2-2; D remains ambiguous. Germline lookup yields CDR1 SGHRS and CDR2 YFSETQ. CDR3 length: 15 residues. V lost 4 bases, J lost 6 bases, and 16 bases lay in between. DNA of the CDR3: TGCGCCAGCAGCCCAGCTAGAGAAAGGGCCGGGGAGCTGTTTTTT. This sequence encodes CASSPARERAGELFF.

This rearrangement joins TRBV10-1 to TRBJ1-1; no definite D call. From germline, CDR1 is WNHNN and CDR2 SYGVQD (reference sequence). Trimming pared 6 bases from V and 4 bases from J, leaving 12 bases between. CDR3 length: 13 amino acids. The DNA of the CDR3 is TGCGCCAGCAGCACGGACGGCACCACTGAAGCTTTCTTT. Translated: CASSTDGTTEAFF.

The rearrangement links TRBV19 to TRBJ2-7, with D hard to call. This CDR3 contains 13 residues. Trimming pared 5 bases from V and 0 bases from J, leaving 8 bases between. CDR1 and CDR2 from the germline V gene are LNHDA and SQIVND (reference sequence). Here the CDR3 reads CASSDTFSYEQYF. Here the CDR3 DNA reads TGTGCCAGTAGTGATACCTTCTCCTACGAGCAGTACTTC.

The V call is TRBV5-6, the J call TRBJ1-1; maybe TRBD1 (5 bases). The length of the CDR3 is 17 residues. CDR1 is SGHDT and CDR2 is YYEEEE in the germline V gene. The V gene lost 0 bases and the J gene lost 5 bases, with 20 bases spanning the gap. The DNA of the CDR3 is TGTGCCAGCAGCTTGGGGTTGGGGGTTGTGAGTATTACTGAAGCTTTCTTT. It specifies CASSLGLGVVSITEAFF.

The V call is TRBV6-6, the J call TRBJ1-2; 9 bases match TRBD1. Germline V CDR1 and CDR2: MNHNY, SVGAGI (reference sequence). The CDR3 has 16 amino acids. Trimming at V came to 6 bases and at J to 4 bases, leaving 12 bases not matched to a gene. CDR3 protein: CASREKQGAPGYGYTF. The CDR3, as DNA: TGTGCCAGCAGAGAAAAACAGGGGGCCCCCGGCTATGGCTACACCTTC.

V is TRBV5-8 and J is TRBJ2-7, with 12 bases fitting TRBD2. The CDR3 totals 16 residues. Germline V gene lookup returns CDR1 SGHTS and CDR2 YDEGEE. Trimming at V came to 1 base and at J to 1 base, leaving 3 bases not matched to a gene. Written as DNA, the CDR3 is TGTGCCAGCAGCTTGCCCGGACTAGCGGGATCCTACGAGCAGTACTTC. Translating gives CASSLPGLAGSYEQYF.

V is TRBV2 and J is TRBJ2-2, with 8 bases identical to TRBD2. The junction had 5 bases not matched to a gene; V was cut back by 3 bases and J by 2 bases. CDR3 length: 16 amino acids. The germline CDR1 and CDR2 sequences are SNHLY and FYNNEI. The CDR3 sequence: CASSEEAGVNTGELFF. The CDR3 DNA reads TGTGCCAGCAGTGAGGAAGCGGGGGTAAACACCGGGGAGCTGTTTTTT.

The CDR3 nucleotides read TGCGCCAGCAGCGACGTGTGGGGGGACAGCACAGATACGCAGTATTTT. Translated, it gives CASSDVWGDSTDTQYF. The chain is built from TRBV4-1 and TRBJ2-3, with D possibly being TRBD2 (6 bases). Germline V lookup: CDR1 MGHRA, CDR2 YSYEKL. CDR3 length: 16 amino acids. Trimming stripped 5 bases from V and 0 bases from J, with 15 bases between.

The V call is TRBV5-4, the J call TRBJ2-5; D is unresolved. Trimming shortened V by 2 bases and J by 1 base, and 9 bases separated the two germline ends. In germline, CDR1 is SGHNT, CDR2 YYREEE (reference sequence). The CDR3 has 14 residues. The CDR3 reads CASSFDPGQETQYF. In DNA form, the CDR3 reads TGTGCCAGCAGCTTTGATCCAGGCCAAGAGACCCAGTACTTC. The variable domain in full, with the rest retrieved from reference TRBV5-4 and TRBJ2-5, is ETGVTQSPTHLIKTRGQQVTLRCSSQSGHNTVSWYQQALGQGPQFIFQYYREEENGRGNFPPRFSGLQFPNYSSELNVNALELDDSALYLCASSFDPGQETQYFGPGTRLLVL.

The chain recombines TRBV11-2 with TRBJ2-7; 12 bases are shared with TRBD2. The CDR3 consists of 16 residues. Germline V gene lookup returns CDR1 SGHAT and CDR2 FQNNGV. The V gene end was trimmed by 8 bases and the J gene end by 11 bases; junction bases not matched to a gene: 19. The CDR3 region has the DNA TGTGCCAGCGGCCCTGGCCTAACTAGCGGGGGGTCGGTTGAGTACTTC. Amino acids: CASGPGLTSGGSVEYF.